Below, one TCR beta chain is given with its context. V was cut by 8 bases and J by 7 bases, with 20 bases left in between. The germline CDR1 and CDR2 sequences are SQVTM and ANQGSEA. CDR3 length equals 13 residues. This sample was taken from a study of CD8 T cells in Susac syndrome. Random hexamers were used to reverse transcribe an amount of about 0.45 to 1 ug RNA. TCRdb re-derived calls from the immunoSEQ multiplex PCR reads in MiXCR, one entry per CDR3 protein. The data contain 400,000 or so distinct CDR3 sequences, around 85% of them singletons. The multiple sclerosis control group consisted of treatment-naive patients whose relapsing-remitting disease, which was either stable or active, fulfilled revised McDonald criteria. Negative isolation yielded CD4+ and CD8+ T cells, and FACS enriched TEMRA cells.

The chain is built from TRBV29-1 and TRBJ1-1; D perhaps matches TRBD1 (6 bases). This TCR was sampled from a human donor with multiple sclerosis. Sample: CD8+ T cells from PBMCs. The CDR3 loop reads CSLQQGPFSEAFF. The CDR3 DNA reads TGCAGCCTCCAACAGGGCCCGTTTAGTGAAGCTTTCTTT.